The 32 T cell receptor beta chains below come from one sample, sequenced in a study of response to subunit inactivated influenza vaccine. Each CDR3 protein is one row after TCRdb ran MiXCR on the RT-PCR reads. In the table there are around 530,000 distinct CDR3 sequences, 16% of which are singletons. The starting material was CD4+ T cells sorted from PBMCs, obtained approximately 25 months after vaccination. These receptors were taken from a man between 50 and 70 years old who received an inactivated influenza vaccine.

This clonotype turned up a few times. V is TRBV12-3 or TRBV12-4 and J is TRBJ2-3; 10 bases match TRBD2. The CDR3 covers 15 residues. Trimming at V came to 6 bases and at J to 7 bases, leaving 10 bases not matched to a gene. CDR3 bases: TGTGCCAGCAGCCCAGGGACTAGCGACATGAATACGCAGTATTTT. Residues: CASSPGTSDMNTQYF.

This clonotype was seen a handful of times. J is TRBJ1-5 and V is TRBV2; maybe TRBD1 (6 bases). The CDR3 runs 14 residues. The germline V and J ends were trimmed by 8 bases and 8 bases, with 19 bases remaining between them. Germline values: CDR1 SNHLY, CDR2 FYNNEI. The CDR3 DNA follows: TGTGCCAGCGGTTCGGGTACAGGGTCTAAGCCCCAGCATTTT. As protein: CASGSGTGSKPQHF.

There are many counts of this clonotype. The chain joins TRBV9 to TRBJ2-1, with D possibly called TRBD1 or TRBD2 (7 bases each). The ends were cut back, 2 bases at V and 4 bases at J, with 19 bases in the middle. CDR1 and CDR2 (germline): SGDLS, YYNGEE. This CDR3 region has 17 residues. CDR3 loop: CASSVAGAGGAYNEQFF. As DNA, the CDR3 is TGTGCCAGCAGCGTCGCAGGGGCAGGGGGGGCTTACAATGAGCAGTTCTTC. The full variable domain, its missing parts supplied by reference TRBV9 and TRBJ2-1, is DSGVTQTPKHLITATGQRVTLRCSPRSGDLSVYWYQQSLDQGLQFLIQYYNGEERAKGNILERFSAQQFPDLHSELNLSSLELGDSALYFCASSVAGAGGAYNEQFFGPGTRLTVL.

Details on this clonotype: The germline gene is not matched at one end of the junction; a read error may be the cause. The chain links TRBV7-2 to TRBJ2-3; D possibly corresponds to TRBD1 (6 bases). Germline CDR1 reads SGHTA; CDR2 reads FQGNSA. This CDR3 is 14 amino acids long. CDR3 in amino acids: CASSYGQLRDTQNF. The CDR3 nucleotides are TGTGCCAGCAGCTATGGACAGCTTAGAGATACGCAGAATTTT.

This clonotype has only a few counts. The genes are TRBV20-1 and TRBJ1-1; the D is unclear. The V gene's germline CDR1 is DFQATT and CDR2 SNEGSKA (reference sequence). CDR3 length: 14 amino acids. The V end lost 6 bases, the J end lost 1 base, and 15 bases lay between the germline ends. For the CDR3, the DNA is TGCAGTGCCAATAAAGGAGGAGGGAACACTGAAGCTTTCTTT. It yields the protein CSANKGGGNTEAFF.

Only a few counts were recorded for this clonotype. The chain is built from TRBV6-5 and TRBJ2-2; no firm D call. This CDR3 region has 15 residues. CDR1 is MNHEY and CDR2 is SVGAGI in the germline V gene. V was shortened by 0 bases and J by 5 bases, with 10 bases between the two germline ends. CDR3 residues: CASSYSLTGTGELFF. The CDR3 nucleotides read TGTGCCAGCAGTTACTCGCTCACCGGGACCGGGGAGCTGTTTTTT.

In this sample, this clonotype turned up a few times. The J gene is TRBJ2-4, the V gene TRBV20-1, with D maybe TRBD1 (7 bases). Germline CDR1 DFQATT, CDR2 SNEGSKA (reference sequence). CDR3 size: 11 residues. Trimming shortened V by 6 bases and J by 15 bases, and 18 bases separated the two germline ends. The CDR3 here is CSANRGRRGYF. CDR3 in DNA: TGCAGTGCGAACAGGGGCAGGAGGGGGTACTTC.

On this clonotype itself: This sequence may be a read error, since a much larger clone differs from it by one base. The CDR3: CAGSLSGELSYEQYF. CDR3 DNA: TGTGCCGGCAGCTTGAGTGGGGAGCTCTCCTACGAGCAGTACTTC. This chain connects TRBV5-5 to TRBJ2-7; possibly TRBD2 for D (5 bases). CDR3 size: 15 residues. The V gene's germline CDR1 is SGHKS and CDR2 YYEKEE (reference sequence). The full variable domain, completed using reference TRBV5-5 and TRBJ2-7, is DAGVTQSPTHLIKTRGQQVTLRCSPISGHKSVSWYQQVLGQGPQFIFQYYEKEERGRGNFPDRFSARQFPNYSSELNVNALLLGDSALYLCAGSLSGELSYEQYFGPGTRLTVT.

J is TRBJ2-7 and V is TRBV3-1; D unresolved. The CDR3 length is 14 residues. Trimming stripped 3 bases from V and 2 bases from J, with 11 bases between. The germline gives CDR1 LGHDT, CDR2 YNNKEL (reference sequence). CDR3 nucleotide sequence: TGTGCCAGCAGCCACCAAAGTTCCGCCTACGAGCAGTACTTC. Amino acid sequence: CASSHQSSAYEQYF.

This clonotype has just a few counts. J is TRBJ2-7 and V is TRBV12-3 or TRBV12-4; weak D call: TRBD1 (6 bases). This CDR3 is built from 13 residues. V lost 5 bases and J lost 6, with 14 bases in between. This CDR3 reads CASSQGFGGEQYF. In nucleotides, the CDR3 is TGTGCCAGCAGTCAGGGGTTCGGAGGCGAGCAGTACTTC.

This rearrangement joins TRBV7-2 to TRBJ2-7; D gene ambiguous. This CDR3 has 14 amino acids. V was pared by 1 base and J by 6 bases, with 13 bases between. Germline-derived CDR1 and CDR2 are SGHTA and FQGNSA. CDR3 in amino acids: CASSLDTRASEQYF. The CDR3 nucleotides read TGTGCCAGCAGCTTAGACACTCGGGCGTCCGAGCAGTACTTC.

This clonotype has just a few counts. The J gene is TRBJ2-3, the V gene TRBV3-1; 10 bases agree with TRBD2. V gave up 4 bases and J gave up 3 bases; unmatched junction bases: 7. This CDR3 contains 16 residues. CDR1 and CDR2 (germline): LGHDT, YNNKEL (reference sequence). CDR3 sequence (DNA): TGTGCCAGCAGCCCAGTAGCGGGGGGTTTAACAGATACGCAGTATTTT. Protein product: CASSPVAGGLTDTQYF.

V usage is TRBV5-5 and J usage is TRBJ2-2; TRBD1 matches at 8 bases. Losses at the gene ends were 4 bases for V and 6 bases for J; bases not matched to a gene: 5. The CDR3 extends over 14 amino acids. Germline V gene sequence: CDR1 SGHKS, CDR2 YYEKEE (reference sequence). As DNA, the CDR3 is TGTGCCAGCAGCGTGGACAGGGTGGCCGGGGAGCTGTTTTTT. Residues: CASSVDRVAGELFF.

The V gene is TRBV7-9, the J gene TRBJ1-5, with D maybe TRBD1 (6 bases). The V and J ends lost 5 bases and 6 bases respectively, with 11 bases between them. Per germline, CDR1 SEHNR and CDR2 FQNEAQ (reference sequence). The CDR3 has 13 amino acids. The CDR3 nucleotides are TGTGCCAGCAGCGGCGAGGGGGGTCAGCCCCAGCATTTT. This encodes CASSGEGGQPQHF.

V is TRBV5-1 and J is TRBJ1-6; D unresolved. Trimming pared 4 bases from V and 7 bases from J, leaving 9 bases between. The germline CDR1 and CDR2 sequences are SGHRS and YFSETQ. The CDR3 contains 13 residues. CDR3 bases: TGCGCCAGCAGCGTGGGCCGAAATTCACCCCTCCACTTT. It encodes CASSVGRNSPLHF.

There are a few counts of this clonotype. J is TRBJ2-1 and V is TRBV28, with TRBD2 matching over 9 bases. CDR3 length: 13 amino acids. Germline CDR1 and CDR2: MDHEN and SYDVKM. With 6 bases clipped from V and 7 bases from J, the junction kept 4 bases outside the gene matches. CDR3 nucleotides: TGTGCCAGCAGGAGGACTAGCGTAAATGAGCAGTTCTTC. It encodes CASRRTSVNEQFF.

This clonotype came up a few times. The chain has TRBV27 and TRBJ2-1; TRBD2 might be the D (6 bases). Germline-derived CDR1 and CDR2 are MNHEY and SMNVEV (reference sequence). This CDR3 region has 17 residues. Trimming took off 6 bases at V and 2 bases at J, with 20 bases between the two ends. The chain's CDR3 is CASRKGTTSGAYNEQFF. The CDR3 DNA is TGTGCCAGCAGAAAGGGGACGACATCGGGAGCCTACAATGAGCAGTTCTTC.

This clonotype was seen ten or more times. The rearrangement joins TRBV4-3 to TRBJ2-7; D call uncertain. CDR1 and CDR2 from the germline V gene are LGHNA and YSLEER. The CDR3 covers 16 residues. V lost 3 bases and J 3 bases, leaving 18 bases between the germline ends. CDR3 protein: CASSQEKGRNFYEQYF. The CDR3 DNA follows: TGCGCCAGCAGCCAGGAAAAAGGACGGAATTTCTACGAGCAGTACTTC.

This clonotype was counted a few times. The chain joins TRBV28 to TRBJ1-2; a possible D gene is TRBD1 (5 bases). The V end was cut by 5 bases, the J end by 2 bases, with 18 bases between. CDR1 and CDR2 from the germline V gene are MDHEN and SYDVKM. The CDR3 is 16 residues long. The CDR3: CASSTEHLTGNYGYTF. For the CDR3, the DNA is TGTGCCAGCAGTACAGAACACCTAACAGGAAACTATGGCTACACCTTC.

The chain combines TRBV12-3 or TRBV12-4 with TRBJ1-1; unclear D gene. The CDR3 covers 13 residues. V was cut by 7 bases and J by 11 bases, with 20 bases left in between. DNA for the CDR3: TGTGCCAGCAAACTTCAGGCCGGGAGGGCGGCTTTCTTT. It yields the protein CASKLQAGRAAFF.

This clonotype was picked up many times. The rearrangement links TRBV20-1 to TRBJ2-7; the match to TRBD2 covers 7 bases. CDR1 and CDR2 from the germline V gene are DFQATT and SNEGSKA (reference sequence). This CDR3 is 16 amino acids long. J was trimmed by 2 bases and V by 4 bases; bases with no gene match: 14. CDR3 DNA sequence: TGCAGTGCTAAAGGATACGGGGCTAGCGGAACCTACGAGCAGTACTTC. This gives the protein CSAKGYGASGTYEQYF.

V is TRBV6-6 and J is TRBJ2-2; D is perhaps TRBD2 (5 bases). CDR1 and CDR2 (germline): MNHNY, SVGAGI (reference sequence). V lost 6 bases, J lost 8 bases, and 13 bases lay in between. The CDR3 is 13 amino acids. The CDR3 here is CASSPGVAGELFF. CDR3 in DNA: TGTGCCAGCAGCCCTGGGGTAGCGGGGGAGCTGTTTTTT.

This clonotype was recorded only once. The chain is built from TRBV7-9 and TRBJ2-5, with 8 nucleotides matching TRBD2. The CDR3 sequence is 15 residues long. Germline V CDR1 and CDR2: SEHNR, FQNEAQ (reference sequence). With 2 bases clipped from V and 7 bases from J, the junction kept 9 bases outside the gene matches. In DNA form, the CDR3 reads TGTGCCAGCAGCTTATCACTAGCGGAAGGGCTGACCCAGTACTTC. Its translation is CASSLSLAEGLTQYF.

Here the CDR3 DNA reads TGTGCCAGCAGCCCGACCGGGACAGGATTGAACACTGAAGCTTTCTTT. Its translation: CASSPTGTGLNTEAFF. V is TRBV7-9 and J is TRBJ1-1; 8 bases map to TRBD1. Germline trimming cut 5 bases from V and 0 bases from J; bases unmatched to any gene: 8. The CDR3 extends over 16 amino acids. Germline V gene sequence: CDR1 SEHNR, CDR2 FQNEAQ (reference sequence).

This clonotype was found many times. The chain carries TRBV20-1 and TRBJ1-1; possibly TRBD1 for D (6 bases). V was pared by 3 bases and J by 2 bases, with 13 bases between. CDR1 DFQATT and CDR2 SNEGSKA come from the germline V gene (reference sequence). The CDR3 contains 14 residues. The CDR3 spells CSAREGHSNTEAFF. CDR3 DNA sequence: TGCAGTGCTAGGGAGGGACACAGTAACACTGAAGCTTTCTTT.

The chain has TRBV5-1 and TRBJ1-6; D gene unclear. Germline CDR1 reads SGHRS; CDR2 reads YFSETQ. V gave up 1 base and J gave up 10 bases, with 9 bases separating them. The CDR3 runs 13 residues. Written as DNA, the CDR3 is TGCGCCAGCAGCTTGATTTCAGGCTCACCCCTCCACTTT. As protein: CASSLISGSPLHF.

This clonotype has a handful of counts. The DNA of the CDR3 is TGTGCCAGCAGCAGGACAGGGGAAGTCTCACCCCTCCACTTT. Translation: CASSRTGEVSPLHF. The rearrangement links TRBV6-2 or TRBV6-3 to TRBJ1-6; 9 bases are a match to TRBD1. This CDR3 is built from 14 residues. After removal of 6 bases from V and 10 bases from J, the junction contained 7 bases not matched to a gene. Germline assignment: CDR1 MNHEY and CDR2 SVGEGT.

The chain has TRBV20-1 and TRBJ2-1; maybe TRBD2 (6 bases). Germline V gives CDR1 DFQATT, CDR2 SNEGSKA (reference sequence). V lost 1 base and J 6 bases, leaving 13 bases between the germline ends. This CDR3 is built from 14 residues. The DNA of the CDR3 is TGCAGTGCTAGAGTCGTTGTGGGGGGCAATGAGCAGTTCTTC. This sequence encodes CSARVVVGGNEQFF.

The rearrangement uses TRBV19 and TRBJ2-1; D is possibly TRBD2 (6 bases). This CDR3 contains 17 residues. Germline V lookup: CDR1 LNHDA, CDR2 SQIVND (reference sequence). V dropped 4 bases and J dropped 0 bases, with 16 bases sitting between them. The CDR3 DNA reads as TGTGCCAGTAGTACCGCCGGCCGGGGACTCTCCTACAATGAGCAGTTCTTC. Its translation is CASSTAGRGLSYNEQFF.

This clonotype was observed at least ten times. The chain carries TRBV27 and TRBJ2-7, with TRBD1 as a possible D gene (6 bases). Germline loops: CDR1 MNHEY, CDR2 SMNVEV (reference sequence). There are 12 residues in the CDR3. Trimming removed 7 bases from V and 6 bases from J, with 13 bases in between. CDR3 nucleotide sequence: TGTGCCAGCAAGACAGGTGGCGGCGAGCAGTACTTC. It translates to CASKTGGGEQYF.

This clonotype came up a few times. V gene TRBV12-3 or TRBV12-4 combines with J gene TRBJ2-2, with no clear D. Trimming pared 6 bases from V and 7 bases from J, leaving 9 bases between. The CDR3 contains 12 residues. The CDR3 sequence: CASRGVNGELFF. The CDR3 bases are TGTGCCAGCAGAGGAGTGAACGGGGAGCTGTTTTTT.

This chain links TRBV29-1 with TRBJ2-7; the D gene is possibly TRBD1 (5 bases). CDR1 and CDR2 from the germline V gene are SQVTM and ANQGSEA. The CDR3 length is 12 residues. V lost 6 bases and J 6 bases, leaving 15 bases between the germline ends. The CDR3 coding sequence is TGCAGCGTAGGAAATCTTCAGGGCGAGCAGTACTTC. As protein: CSVGNLQGEQYF.